This T cell receptor (beta chain) was captured in a study of metastatic and nonmetastatic thyroid tumors. Study at large: Comparative analysis of repertoires was undertaken across blood and tumor or nodule tissue obtained from malignant and benign thyroid patients.

In the original analysis: Researchers built a distant-metastasis classifier for papillary thyroid cancer that drew on CDR3 differences across clinicopathological groups. TCRdb redid the clone calls on the PCR reads using MiXCR. For this entry, the V and J calls and clone size follow TCRdb and not the study's own pipeline. The profile shows tens of thousands of clones, more than 20% of them singletons. Thyroid surgery took place with no prior treatment in any patient. In regard to this clone: Its antigen is undetermined. Since a much larger clone is just one base distant, this may be a read error. The same CDR3 also results from other DNA sequences found in this sample.

CDR1 is DFQATT and CDR2 is SNEGSKA in the germline V gene (reference sequence). The V gene lost 5 bases and the J gene lost 6 bases, with 18 bases spanning the gap. The CDR3 totals 14 residues. Findings and caveats of the study: Reports indicated that malignant thyroid tumors showed significantly higher TCR beta diversity than benign nodules did, in blood and tumor.

Material for sequencing was blood. This TCR derives from a male donor with papillary thyroid cancer or a benign thyroid nodule (not recorded which). Some clones in this sample may be carry-over from other donors' samples. The rearrangement uses TRBV20-1 and TRBJ2-3; tentative D call: TRBD2 (5 bases). Here the CDR3 DNA reads TGCAGTGCTTTCAGCGGTAGTAATAGGGATACGCAGTATTTT. This sequence encodes CSAFSGSNRDTQYF.